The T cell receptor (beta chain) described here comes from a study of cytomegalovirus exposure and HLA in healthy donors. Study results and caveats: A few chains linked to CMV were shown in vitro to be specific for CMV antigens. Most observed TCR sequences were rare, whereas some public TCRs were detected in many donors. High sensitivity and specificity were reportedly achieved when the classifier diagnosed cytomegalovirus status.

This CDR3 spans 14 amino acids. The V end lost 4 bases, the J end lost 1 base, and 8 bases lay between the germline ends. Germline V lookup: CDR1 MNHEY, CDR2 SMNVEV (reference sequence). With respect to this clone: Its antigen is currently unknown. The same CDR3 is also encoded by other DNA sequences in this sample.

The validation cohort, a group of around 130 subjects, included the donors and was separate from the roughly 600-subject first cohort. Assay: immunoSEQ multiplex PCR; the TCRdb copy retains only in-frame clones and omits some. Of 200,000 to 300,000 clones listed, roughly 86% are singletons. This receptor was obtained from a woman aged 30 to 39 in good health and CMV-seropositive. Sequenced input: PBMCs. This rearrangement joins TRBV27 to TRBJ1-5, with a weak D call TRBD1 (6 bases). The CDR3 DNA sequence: TGTGCCAGCAGTTCAACAGGGAGCAATCAGCCCCAGCATTTT. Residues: CASSSTGSNQPQHF.